These 32 T cell receptor beta chains were sequenced from one sample in a study of identical twins. MiXCR, run by TCRdb on the 5' RACE reads, gives a single entry per CDR3 protein. The sample contains 300,000 to 350,000 distinct CDR3 sequences, around 12% of which appear only once. The same specimen was also included in a second study, on yellow fever vaccine responses in identical twins.

Sample: CD8+ T cells sorted from blood. These receptors were taken from a woman aged 18-29 years in good health.

This clonotype was recorded at least ten times. The V gene is TRBV10-3, the J gene TRBJ2-3; a weak D match, TRBD2 (5 bases). With 8 bases removed from V and 3 bases from J, the gap between germline ends came to 12 bases. The CDR3 contains 13 residues. Germline CDR1 is ENHRY and CDR2 is SYGVKD. The CDR3: CAIGGLGTDTQYF. The CDR3 region has the DNA TGTGCCATCGGAGGCCTGGGGACAGATACGCAGTATTTT.

This clonotype has a count of ten or more. The chain is built from TRBV3-1 and TRBJ2-1; TRBD2 matches 11 bases. Germline CDR1 is LGHDT and CDR2 is YNNKEL (reference sequence). The CDR3 covers 17 residues. V shed 3 bases and J 4 bases; nucleotides not matched to a gene: 8. CDR3 residues: CASSHDPGTSGYNEQFF. The CDR3 coding sequence is TGTGCCAGCAGCCATGATCCCGGGACTAGCGGTTACAATGAGCAGTTCTTC.

The gene calls are TRBV20-1 and TRBJ2-1; TRBD2 might be the D (6 bases). V lost 5 bases and J lost 7, with 24 bases in between. Looked up from germline, CDR1 is DFQATT and CDR2 is SNEGSKA (reference sequence). The CDR3 loop spans 16 amino acids. CDR3 region: CSAGEVVTMAINEQFF. The DNA for the CDR3 is TGCAGTGCTGGGGAGGTGGTAACGATGGCAATAAATGAGCAGTTCTTC.

The V and J genes are TRBV11-2 and TRBJ2-7; D possibly matches TRBD1 or TRBD2 (5 bases each). The CDR3 loop spans 16 amino acids. V lost 2 bases and J 0 bases, leaving 14 bases between the germline ends. Looked up from germline, CDR1 is SGHAT and CDR2 is FQNNGV. The CDR3 sequence: CASSLSGGPLSYEQYF. The CDR3 DNA is TGTGCCAGCAGCTTAAGTGGGGGACCCCTCTCCTACGAGCAGTACTTC. Filled out from reference TRBV11-2 and TRBJ2-7, the complete variable domain reads EAGVAQSPRYKIIEKRQSVAFWCNPISGHATLYWYQQILGQGPKLLIQFQNNGVVDDSQLPKDRFSAERLKGVDSTLKIQPAKLEDSAVYLCASSLSGGPLSYEQYFGPGTRLTVT.

This clonotype occurred a few times. The V and J genes are TRBV12-3 or TRBV12-4 and TRBJ2-7; D is undetermined. With 3 bases removed from V and 6 bases from J, the gap between germline ends came to 12 bases. The CDR3 covers 13 residues. As DNA, the CDR3 is TGTGCCAGCAGTTTGGGAAAAGGTGGCGAGCAGTACGTC. Its protein is CASSLGKGGEQYV.

This clonotype has only a few counts. The rearrangement joins TRBV7-9 to TRBJ2-5; D assignment may be TRBD1 or TRBD2 (5 bases each). The CDR3 has 13 amino acids. V was shortened by 6 bases and J by 5 bases, with 13 bases between the two germline ends. Germline V lookup: CDR1 SEHNR, CDR2 FQNEAQ (reference sequence). The CDR3 protein is CASRERGLETQYF. The CDR3 nucleotides are TGTGCCAGCAGAGAGAGGGGATTGGAGACCCAGTACTTC.

This clonotype was seen more than once but under ten times. The chain links TRBV27 to TRBJ2-7; D unclear. Per germline, CDR1 MNHEY and CDR2 SMNVEV (reference sequence). V lost 5 bases to trimming and J lost 5 bases, with 16 bases between them. CDR3 length: 14 amino acids. CDR3 sequence reads: CASSPTNLGHEQYV. CDR3 DNA: TGTGCCAGCAGTCCCACAAACCTAGGGCACGAGCAGTACGTC.

This clonotype came up a few times. This may be a read error: a much more frequent sequence differs by one nucleotide. This chain connects TRBV27 to TRBJ2-7, with 12 bases matching TRBD1. Germline loops: CDR1 MNHEY, CDR2 SMNVEV (reference sequence). The V segment lost 6 bases and the J segment 5 bases; nucleotides outside the gene matches: 5. The CDR3 length is 14 residues. This CDR3 is CASSSGTGGHEQYF. The CDR3 coding sequence is TGTGCCAGCAGCTCCGGGACAGGGGGCCACGAGCAGTACTTC.

Only a few counts were recorded for this clonotype. The chain's CDR3 is CASSLNVERSNQPQHF. The CDR3 DNA is TGCGCCAGCAGCCTAAACGTTGAGAGGAGCAATCAGCCCCAGCATTTT. The V call is TRBV4-1, the J call TRBJ1-5, with D uncertain. V lost 4 bases and J 1 base, leaving 14 bases between the germline ends. This CDR3 comprises 16 residues. Germline V CDR1 and CDR2: MGHRA, YSYEKL.

This clonotype was detected a few times. The chain has TRBV15 and TRBJ2-1; 11 nucleotides match TRBD1. The CDR3 is made up of 16 amino acids. V trimming: 1 base; J trimming: 7 bases; junction bases outside the gene matches: 6. Germline assignment: CDR1 LNHNV and CDR2 YYDKDF (reference sequence). CDR3 in DNA: TGTGCCACCAGCAGAGTGAGGGACAGGGGGTTTAATGAGCAGTTCTTC. Translation gives CATSRVRDRGFNEQFF.

The chain joins TRBV4-2 to TRBJ2-1; 10 positions agree with TRBD2. After removal of 0 bases from V and 5 bases from J, the junction contained 7 bases not matched to a gene. CDR3 length: 17 amino acids. Germline lookup yields CDR1 LGHNA and CDR2 YNFKEQ. The CDR3 DNA is TGTGCCAGCAGCCAAGATATAGCGGGAGGACCTGACAATGAGCAGTTCTTC. Protein sequence: CASSQDIAGGPDNEQFF.

This clonotype was detected a few times. The V call is TRBV7-6, the J call TRBJ1-1, with 8 nucleotides matching TRBD1. The CDR3 sequence is 16 residues long. In germline, CDR1 is SGHVS, CDR2 FNYEAQ. V was pared by 5 bases and J by 0 bases, with 8 bases of the junction left unmatched. The CDR3 coding sequence is TGTGCCAGCAGCAAGGACAGGGCGGGTTTGAACACTGAAGCTTTCTTT. It specifies CASSKDRAGLNTEAFF.

This clonotype occurred a few times. The chain joins TRBV12-3 or TRBV12-4 to TRBJ1-5; 8 bases fit TRBD1. This CDR3 has 14 residues. With V trimmed by 7 bases and J by 5 bases, 7 bases remained unmatched. Here the CDR3 DNA reads TGTGCCAGCACAGGGGGCCACGGGGATCAGCCCCAGCATTTT. It specifies CASTGGHGDQPQHF.

This clonotype occurred many times. The chain uses TRBV12-3 or TRBV12-4 and TRBJ2-1; the D gene is possibly TRBD2 (6 bases). The CDR3 runs 15 residues. Deletions cut 5 bases from V and 8 bases from J, with 19 bases between. The DNA of the CDR3 is TGTGCCAGCAGTAAGCGGGTACCCCCCGTCGATGAGCAGTTCTTC. Protein sequence: CASSKRVPPVDEQFF.

This clonotype was found a few times. The chain couples TRBV9 to TRBJ2-7; D remains unclear. V dropped 3 bases and J dropped 6 bases, with 19 bases sitting between them. The CDR3 runs 15 residues. The V gene's germline CDR1 is SGDLS and CDR2 YYNGEE. CDR3 DNA sequence: TGTGCCAGCAGCGGCAACCATCTCCCCTTCGCCGAGCAGTACTTC. Translation gives CASSGNHLPFAEQYF.

The chain couples TRBV29-1 to TRBJ1-1; D is possibly TRBD1 (6 bases). V lost 2 bases, J lost 4 bases, and 11 bases lay in between. Germline CDR1 and CDR2: SQVTM and ANQGSEA. The CDR3 covers 13 residues. The CDR3 DNA reads as TGCAGCGTTGAACCGGGGGGCGGCACTGAAGCTTTCTTT. Translation: CSVEPGGGTEAFF.

This clonotype was seen just once. The chain is built from TRBV11-2 and TRBJ2-7, with D possibly matching TRBD1 (5 bases). Trimming cost V 5 bases and J 1 base, with 9 bases left between them. Per germline, CDR1 SGHAT and CDR2 FQNNGV. This CDR3 is built from 13 residues. Written as DNA, the CDR3 is TGTGCCAGCAGCGCAGGGTTTTCCTACGAGCAGTACTTC. It codes for CASSAGFSYEQYF.

This clonotype was observed a few times. The rearrangement joins TRBV12-3 or TRBV12-4 to TRBJ2-4, with a possible D match to TRBD1 (5 bases). The CDR3 is 14 amino acids. Trimming took 3 bases from V and 5 from J, leaving 11 bases between them. The CDR3 coding sequence is TGTGCCAGCAGTTTGGGCCAGGGCCAAAACATTCAGTACTTC. It specifies CASSLGQGQNIQYF.

The V gene is TRBV28, the J gene TRBJ2-5; D possibly matches TRBD1 or TRBD2 (5 bases each). Between the trimmed V and J ends, which lost 3 bases and 1 base, there was a span of 12 bases. CDR3 length equals 15 residues. Germline V gene lookup returns CDR1 MDHEN and CDR2 SYDVKM. The DNA of the CDR3 is TGTGCCAGCAGTTTGGGGGTTGAGGGCCAAGAGACCCAGTACTTC. Translated: CASSLGVEGQETQYF.

This clonotype was detected many times. The rearrangement joins TRBV7-9 to TRBJ2-1; D remains unclear. Trimming removed 4 bases from V and 8 bases from J, with 21 bases in between. The CDR3 totals 16 residues. Germline CDR1 and CDR2: SEHNR and FQNEAQ (reference sequence). The CDR3 is CASSSDSSFLLDEQFF. Here the CDR3 DNA reads TGTGCCAGCAGCTCTGACTCGTCATTCTTGTTAGATGAGCAGTTCTTC.

This clonotype was counted a few times. J is TRBJ2-4 and V is TRBV4-1, with D hard to call. The CDR3 sequence is 16 residues long. The germline gives CDR1 MGHRA, CDR2 YSYEKL. Trimming removed 1 base at V and 4 bases at J, with 14 bases between. The CDR3 protein is CASSQATDGMKNIQYF. The CDR3 DNA is TGCGCCAGCAGCCAAGCAACGGACGGAATGAAAAACATTCAGTACTTC.

The V call is TRBV12-3 or TRBV12-4, the J call TRBJ2-2, with D perhaps matching TRBD2 (6 bases). V lost 2 bases, J lost 2 bases, and 9 bases lay in between. CDR3 size: 15 residues. CDR3 nucleotide sequence: TGTGCCAGCAGTTTATTCGGGACTAACACCGGGGAGCTGTTTTTT. Translated: CASSLFGTNTGELFF.

This clonotype occurred many times. The genes are TRBV7-9 and TRBJ2-1; a possible D gene is TRBD1 (6 bases). Germline lookup yields CDR1 SEHNR and CDR2 FQNEAQ (reference sequence). Trimming took 6 bases from V and 7 from J, leaving 13 bases between them. The CDR3 has 13 residues. Written as DNA, the CDR3 is TGTGCCAGCAGGACACAGGGTAGGAATGAGCAGTTCTTC. This translates into CASRTQGRNEQFF.

There are many counts of this clonotype. The genes are TRBV11-1 and TRBJ2-1; either TRBD1 or TRBD2 may supply D (5 bases each). This CDR3 is 15 amino acids long. Germline V gives CDR1 SGHAT, CDR2 FQDESV (reference sequence). The V gene lost 7 bases and the J gene lost 4 bases, with 17 bases spanning the gap. CDR3 residues: CASTHRDGVYNEQFF. The CDR3 bases are TGTGCCAGCACGCACCGGGACGGAGTTTACAATGAGCAGTTCTTC. Drawing the rest from reference TRBV11-1 and TRBJ2-1, the complete variable domain is EAEVAQSPRYKITEKSQAVAFWCDPISGHATLYWYRQILGQGPELLVQFQDESVVDDSQLPKDRFSAERLKGVDSTLKIQPAELGDSAMYLCASTHRDGVYNEQFFGPGTRLTVL.

This clonotype was observed a handful of times. The rearrangement uses TRBV7-6 and TRBJ1-1; D gene ambiguous. Trimming pared 1 base from V and 6 bases from J, leaving 15 bases between. Germline CDR1 is SGHVS and CDR2 is FNYEAQ. The CDR3 contains 15 residues. The CDR3 DNA reads as TGTGCCAGCAGCTTAGACTCGGTGGGTCCGGCTGAAGCTTTCTTT. It encodes CASSLDSVGPAEAFF.

V is TRBV27 and J is TRBJ2-5; the D gene is possibly TRBD1 (6 bases). The length of the CDR3 is 15 residues. Germline CDR1 reads MNHEY; CDR2 reads SMNVEV (reference sequence). V shed 1 base and J shed 2 bases, with 11 bases lying between them. The CDR3 reads CASSLYPGQQETQYF. CDR3 DNA: TGTGCCAGCAGTTTATACCCCGGACAGCAAGAGACCCAGTACTTC.

This clonotype came up a few times. The V gene is TRBV6-1, the J gene TRBJ2-3, with D perhaps TRBD1 (6 bases). CDR1 and CDR2 from the germline V gene are MNHNS and SASEGT. The CDR3 has 17 residues. V lost 4 bases, J lost 3 bases, and 20 bases lay in between. Here the CDR3 reads CASSGTDSHPRTDTQYF. The CDR3 DNA reads as TGTGCCAGCAGTGGAACGGACAGCCACCCCCGTACAGATACGCAGTATTTT.

In nucleotides, the CDR3 is TGTGCCAGCAGCCCGCAGGGGGTCACTGAAGCTTTCTTT. Translating gives CASSPQGVTEAFF. The V and J genes are TRBV13 and TRBJ1-1, with TRBD1 matching 7 bases. This CDR3 contains 13 residues. Losses at the gene ends were 5 bases for V and 4 bases for J; bases not matched to a gene: 4. Germline CDR1 is PRHDT and CDR2 is FYEKMQ (reference sequence). The variable domain in full, with the rest retrieved from reference TRBV13 and TRBJ1-1, is AAGVIQSPRHLIKEKRETATLKCYPIPRHDTVYWYQQGPGQDPQFLISFYEKMQSDKGSIPDRFSAQQFSDYHSELNMSSLELGDSALYFCASSPQGVTEAFFGQGTRLTVV.

The rearrangement uses TRBV7-6 and TRBJ2-3, with 8 bases aligning to TRBD2. CDR3 length equals 15 residues. V was clipped by 7 bases and J by 1 base; unmatched bases: 7. From germline, CDR1 is SGHVS and CDR2 FNYEAQ. This chain's CDR3 is CASTSGGARTDTQYF. The CDR3 DNA reads TGTGCCAGCACCTCCGGGGGGGCCCGCACAGATACGCAGTATTTT.

Many counts were recorded for this clonotype. The rearrangement joins TRBV12-3 or TRBV12-4 to TRBJ2-3, with D uncertain. With 6 bases removed from V and 0 bases from J, the gap between germline ends came to 19 bases. CDR3 length equals 17 residues. DNA of the CDR3: TGTGCCAGCAGACGCGTAGGAATCTCCACTAGCACAGATACGCAGTATTTT. Residues: CASRRVGISTSTDTQYF.

The sample holds one count of this clonotype. This chain links TRBV12-3 or TRBV12-4 with TRBJ2-5, with 10 positions matching TRBD1. J gave up 7 bases and V 6 bases, and 2 bases lay outside the gene matches. The CDR3 extends over 12 amino acids. Here the CDR3 DNA reads TGTGCCAGCAGCAGGGACAGGGGGACCCAGTACTTC. This encodes CASSRDRGTQYF.

This clonotype was observed a handful of times. At one boundary the junction diverges from the germline segment, which might be a read error. The chain combines TRBV6-5 with TRBJ1-5; unclear D gene. Germline V gene data show CDR1 as MNHEY and CDR2 as SVGAGI. CDR3 length: 15 residues. CDR3 nucleotides: TGTGCCAGCAGTTACTCTTCAGGTAGCGATCAGCCCCAGCATTTT. Protein product: CASSYSSGSDQPQHF.